This passage covers 4 T cell receptor beta chains from one sample sequenced in a study of T cells in women clearing cervical HPV infection. Here immunoSEQ multiplex PCR was the method, and the copy in TCRdb shows in-frame clones only, minus some. The table lists 20,000 to 25,000 clones. The sequenced sample was blood buffy coat. The receptors here all came from a woman aged 18 to 75 with a cervical HPV16 infection that either progressed to CIN3+ or cleared (not recorded which).

Remarks on this clone: The sequenced fragment ends 3 residues before the CDR3 boundary, so the rest is inferred from the germline J gene. The chain is built from TRBV23-1 and TRBJ2-2; D is uncertain. TRBV23-1 is treated as an ORF (open reading frame) with a function not yet certain. There are 18 residues in the CDR3. The CDR3 protein is CASSQSYSGQILNEKLFF. The sequenced CDR3 bases are TGCGCCAGCAGTCAATCTTATTCGGGTCAAATATTGAATGAAAAG.

Remarks on this clone: The CDR3 end is not reached by the read, which stops 3 residues before it; the germline J gene fills it in. This rearrangement joins TRBV19 to TRBJ2-2; 9 nucleotides agree with TRBD1. Germline values: CDR1 LNHDA, CDR2 SQIVND (reference sequence). Losses at the gene ends were 11 bases for V and 0 bases for J; bases not matched to a gene: 1. The CDR3 loop spans 13 amino acids. The CDR3 here is CAGQGTNTGELFF. The DNA read from the CDR3 is TGTGCCGGACAGGGGACGAACACCGGGGAG.

Remarks on this clone: The CDR3 goes on 3 residues after the read ends, and that part is filled in from the germline J gene. V and J are TRBV4-2 and TRBJ2-1; 11 bases match TRBD2. CDR1 and CDR2 (germline): LGHNA, YNFKEQ. CDR3 length: 16 amino acids. J lost 3 bases, V lost 2 bases, and 3 bases had no gene match. Incomplete CDR3 DNA: TGTGCCAGCAGCCAACTACTAGCGGGGGACTACAATGAG. As protein: CASSQLLAGDYNE. The whole CDR3 sequence reads CASSQLLAGDYNEQFF.

Details on this clone: Read coverage stops 3 residues before the CDR3 terminus; the germline J gene supplies the remainder. The chain combines TRBV5-1 with TRBJ2-1, with 9 bases lining up with TRBD1. The length of the CDR3 is 14 residues. The germline V gene encodes CDR1 SGHRS and CDR2 YFSETQ. Germline trimming cut 0 bases from V and 9 bases from J; bases unmatched to any gene: 4. CDR3: CASSLAGTGFEQFF. The CDR3 DNA, read in part, is TGCGCCAGCAGCTTGGCGGGGACAGGGTTTGAG.